Following are 23 T cell receptor beta chains from one sample sequenced in a study of HIV-infected patients and healthy controls. No cell fractionation was done, so the repertoire covers all unsorted peripheral blood T cells. Reverse transcription used around 540 ng RNA and constant-region primers for alpha and beta. Using multiplexing indices, alpha and beta chain libraries were generated apart by chain-specific third strand synthesis. One entry per CDR3 protein results from TCRdb running MiXCR on the 5' RACE reads. The sample yields 10,000 or so distinct CDR3 sequences, about 8.8% seen once. The sequencing used blood, collected before antiretroviral therapy. These receptors were taken from an adult with HIV infection. The donor label of this sample is uncertain.

This clonotype was seen a single time. A read error may explain this, as a much larger clone is one base away. The chain couples TRBV6-5 to TRBJ2-2, with TRBD1 matching over 7 bases. Trimming removed 6 bases from V and 3 bases from J; junction bases left unmatched: 7. The CDR3 sequence is 15 residues long. Germline values: CDR1 MNHEY, CDR2 SVGAGI. The CDR3 protein is CASRNRGADTGELFF. CDR3 bases: TGTGCCAGCAGGAACAGGGGAGCGGACACCGGGGAGCTGTTTTTT.

V and J are TRBV6-6 and TRBJ2-1; 9 nucleotides line up with TRBD2. Trimming removed 2 bases from V and 5 bases from J; junction bases left unmatched: 7. The CDR3 covers 16 residues. Germline V lookup: CDR1 MNHNY, CDR2 SVGAGI (reference sequence). CDR3 bases: TGTGCCAGCAGTTACCCGCTAGCGGGGCCCAACAATGAGCAGTTCTTC. It encodes CASSYPLAGPNNEQFF.

At least ten counts were recorded for this clonotype. V gene TRBV4-1 combines with J gene TRBJ1-2; 9 nucleotides match TRBD1. Germline V lookup: CDR1 MGHRA, CDR2 YSYEKL. The CDR3 extends over 16 amino acids. V dropped 1 base and J dropped 8; count of bases not matched to a gene: 11. This CDR3 reads CASSQVAHRGLLGYTF. For the CDR3, the DNA is TGCGCCAGCAGCCAAGTCGCCCACAGGGGGCTGTTAGGCTACACCTTC.

There are many counts of this clonotype. The rearrangement links TRBV4-1 to TRBJ1-1, with D unresolved. Trimming stripped 2 bases from V and 5 bases from J, with 15 bases between. The CDR3 runs 15 residues. Germline-derived CDR1 and CDR2 are MGHRA and YSYEKL. Written as DNA, the CDR3 is TGCGCCAGCAGCCAAAGCCAGGTCGCGGGGACTGAAGCTTTCTTT. This translates into CASSQSQVAGTEAFF.

This clonotype was seen many times. This sequence joins TRBV6-4 and TRBJ2-3, with 13 bases lining up with TRBD2. This CDR3 contains 15 residues. Germline CDR1 MRHNA, CDR2 SNTAGT. The trim removed 6 bases at V and 5 bases at J, leaving 5 bases unmatched. CDR3 sequence: CASSSGTSGEDTQYF. CDR3 in DNA: TGTGCCAGCAGCTCCGGGACTAGCGGGGAAGATACGCAGTATTTT.

This clonotype showed up many times. The chain couples TRBV6-2 or TRBV6-3 to TRBJ1-4; weak D call: TRBD1 (5 bases). The CDR3 is made up of 16 amino acids. Trimming took off 5 bases at V and 3 bases at J, with 16 bases between the two ends. Germline V gene lookup returns CDR1 MNHEY and CDR2 SVGEGT. The CDR3 nucleotides read TGTGCCAGCAGTCGTCTAGGGACCGGCTCTAATGAAAAACTGTTTTTT. Its protein product is CASSRLGTGSNEKLFF.

The count of this clonotype is one. The genes are TRBV14 and TRBJ2-1; 11 nucleotides line up with TRBD2. J gave up 6 bases and V 0 bases, and 4 bases lay outside the gene matches. Germline CDR1 reads SGHDN; CDR2 reads FVKESK. CDR3 length equals 16 residues. This CDR3 reads CASSQDLLAGGNEQFF. CDR3 nucleotide sequence: TGTGCCAGCAGCCAAGATCTGCTAGCGGGGGGCAATGAGCAGTTCTTC.

This clonotype was found many times. This chain links TRBV11-2 with TRBJ2-3; unclear D gene. CDR1 is SGHAT and CDR2 is FQNNGV in the germline V gene. The CDR3 is made up of 13 amino acids. With 1 base removed from V and 0 bases from J, the gap between germline ends came to 2 bases. In DNA form, the CDR3 reads TGTGCCAGCAGCTTAGCCAGCACAGATACGCAGTATTTT. Amino acid sequence: CASSLASTDTQYF.

Ten or more counts support this clonotype. The rearrangement links TRBV7-2 to TRBJ1-5; D not resolved. The CDR3 sequence is 12 residues long. Per the germline V gene, CDR1 is SGHTA and CDR2 is FQGNSA. The V end was cut by 4 bases, the J end by 5 bases, with 6 bases between. Written as DNA, the CDR3 is TGTGCCAGCAGCTCCTCTCATCAGCCCCAGCATTTT. Translating gives CASSSSHQPQHF.

The gene calls are TRBV3-1 and TRBJ1-2, with D tentatively TRBD1 (5 bases). The CDR3 is 12 residues long. V was cut by 2 bases and J by 5 bases, with 6 bases left in between. The germline V gene has CDR1 LGHDT and CDR2 YNNKEL (reference sequence). The CDR3 bases are TGTGCCAGCAGCCAACAGGGTTATGGCTACACCTTC. It codes for CASSQQGYGYTF.

This clonotype is medium-sized. V is TRBV3-1 and J is TRBJ1-4, with 7 nucleotides matching TRBD1. The germline V gene encodes CDR1 LGHDT and CDR2 YNNKEL (reference sequence). Unmatched junction bases numbered 15, after V lost 0 bases and J lost 8 bases. This CDR3 is 18 amino acids long. The CDR3: CASSQDFARGPREEKLFF. CDR3 DNA sequence: TGTGCCAGCAGCCAAGATTTCGCGAGGGGGCCTCGAGAGGAAAAACTGTTTTTT.

This clonotype was recorded a few times. The chain uses TRBV3-1 and TRBJ1-4; a possible D gene is TRBD1 (5 bases). This CDR3 is 18 amino acids long. The V end lost 0 bases, the J end lost 4 bases, and 18 bases lay between the germline ends. Germline assignment: CDR1 LGHDT and CDR2 YNNKEL (reference sequence). The CDR3 reads CASSQDRSRGPDNEKLFF. CDR3 coding DNA: TGTGCCAGCAGCCAAGATAGGTCTAGGGGCCCGGATAATGAAAAACTGTTTTTT.

There are many counts of this clonotype. The genes are TRBV7-9 and TRBJ2-1; 9 nucleotides align to TRBD2. CDR1 is SEHNR and CDR2 is FQNEAQ in the germline V gene (reference sequence). V shed 5 bases and J 9 bases; nucleotides not matched to a gene: 8. The CDR3 is made up of 14 amino acids. In DNA, the CDR3 is TGTGCCAGCAGCACTAATAGCGGGAGCGGTGAGCAGTTCTTC. Translating it yields CASSTNSGSGEQFF.

This clonotype occurred many times. The chain is built from TRBV16 and TRBJ2-2, with 7 bases fitting TRBD1. Germline V gene sequence: CDR1 KGHSY, CDR2 FQNENV. This CDR3 contains 17 residues. Losses at the gene ends were 5 bases for V and 2 bases for J; bases not matched to a gene: 11. In DNA, the CDR3 is TGTGCCAGCAGCTGGGATACCGACAGGGCTAACACCGGGGAGCTGTTTTTT. As protein: CASSWDTDRANTGELFF.

This clonotype has ten or more counts. This chain joins TRBV3-1 and TRBJ1-2; 7 nucleotides match TRBD1. The CDR3 is 13 amino acids. CDR1 LGHDT and CDR2 YNNKEL come from the germline V gene (reference sequence). V gave up 1 base and J gave up 7 bases; unmatched junction bases: 3. This CDR3 reads CASSQGGGSGYTF. CDR3 nucleotides: TGTGCCAGCAGCCAAGGAGGGGGCTCTGGCTACACCTTC.

The chain uses TRBV10-3 and TRBJ2-3; 7 nucleotides agree with TRBD2. The CDR3 has 17 residues. CDR1 ENHRY and CDR2 SYGVKD come from the germline V gene. Trimming at V came to 4 bases and at J to 3 bases, leaving 13 bases not matched to a gene. The CDR3 spells CAISGAGRSAPTDTQYF. CDR3 sequence (DNA): TGTGCCATCAGTGGAGCGGGGCGTTCCGCGCCTACAGATACGCAGTATTTT.

The rearrangement links TRBV2 to TRBJ2-5; D may be TRBD2 (6 bases). The CDR3 has 14 amino acids. Germline CDR1 SNHLY, CDR2 FYNNEI. Trimming stripped 4 bases from V and 4 bases from J, with 13 bases between. In nucleotides, the CDR3 is TGTGCCAGCAGTGCTGGGGGACTTGGAGAGACCCAGTACTTC. It encodes CASSAGGLGETQYF.

By share, this clonotype counts as medium-sized. The V gene is TRBV11-2, the J gene TRBJ2-1; the match to TRBD2 covers 9 bases. Looked up from germline, CDR1 is SGHAT and CDR2 is FQNNGV. This CDR3 has 15 amino acids. The trim removed 5 bases at V and 4 bases at J, leaving 6 bases unmatched. CDR3 nucleotide sequence: TGTGCCAGCAGCCCGGAAAGCGGGAGGTACAATGAGCAGTTCTTC. It codes for CASSPESGRYNEQFF.

This clonotype was recorded at least ten times. V gene TRBV20-1 combines with J gene TRBJ2-3; TRBD2 matches 8 bases. From germline, CDR1 is DFQATT and CDR2 SNEGSKA (reference sequence). The CDR3 length is 17 residues. The J segment lost 4 bases and the V segment lost 0 bases, leaving 12 bases of the junction unmatched. The DNA for the CDR3 is TGCAGTGCTAGAGATTTGAGGGAGCGGGGGAATTCAGATACGCAGTATTTT. Its translation is CSARDLRERGNSDTQYF.

This clonotype was seen many times. The chain couples TRBV6-5 to TRBJ2-5; tentatively, D is TRBD1 (5 bases). Germline CDR1 and CDR2: MNHEY and SVGAGI. CDR3 length: 12 amino acids. V was trimmed by 7 bases and J by 1 base, leaving 7 bases between them. The CDR3 coding sequence is TGTGCCAGCAAGACAGCCCAAGAGACCCAGTACTTC. Translation: CASKTAQETQYF.

This clonotype came up many times. V gene TRBV27 combines with J gene TRBJ2-7; 11 nucleotides line up with TRBD2. The V gene end was trimmed by 6 bases and the J gene end by 6 bases; junction bases not matched to a gene: 10. The germline V gene has CDR1 MNHEY and CDR2 SMNVEV (reference sequence). This CDR3 is built from 15 residues. The CDR3 nucleotides are TGTGCCAGCAGACCTACTAGCGGGAGATTCGTCGAGCAGTACTTC. It codes for CASRPTSGRFVEQYF.

In its sample, this clonotype was seen many times. The CDR3 sequence is CASSLGLQETQYF. The CDR3 bases are TGTGCCAGCAGCTTAGGACTCCAAGAGACCCAGTACTTC. The genes are TRBV7-9 and TRBJ2-5; D uncertain. V was pared by 1 base and J by 1 base, with 4 bases between. Germline-derived CDR1 and CDR2 are SEHNR and FQNEAQ (reference sequence). This CDR3 has 13 residues.

On this clonotype: An end of the junction differs from the germline gene, which may be a read error. The V gene is TRBV3-1, the J gene TRBJ2-1; 8 bases are a match to TRBD1. The CDR3 has 12 residues. The germline V gene encodes CDR1 LGHDT and CDR2 YNNKEL (reference sequence). CDR3: CASSPPGGTFVF. The CDR3 region has the DNA TGTGCCAGCAGCCCCCCAGGGGGCACTTTTGTCTTC.